This T cell receptor beta chain was documented in a study of sequential checkpoint blockade in melanoma. Whole-study context: Randomization was 1:1 between first-line nivolumab→ipilimumab and ipilimumab→nivolumab. After both sequences, patients received maintenance nivolumab.

The CDR3 has 17 amino acids. With 5 bases clipped from V and 2 bases from J, the junction kept 12 bases outside the gene matches. From germline, CDR1 is SEHNR and CDR2 FQNEAQ (reference sequence). The sample's treatment: randomized to nivolumab then ipilimumab (arm A) or the reverse (arm B). DNA-damaging chemotherapy had not been given to any patient beforehand. From thawed PBMCs, live CD3+CD8+ cells negative for CD19 and CD56 were sorted. TCRdb keeps only in-frame clones here, not all; method: immunoSEQ multiplex PCR. The sample records about 17,000 clones, 72% being singletons. The sample consisted of CD8+ T cells sorted from blood (inferred from file names), taken from a patient given nivolumab and ipilimumab in sequence. The V call is TRBV7-9, the J call TRBJ2-7; TRBD1 matches 10 bases. The source of this sequence is a human donor with melanoma. In DNA form, the CDR3 reads TGTGCCAGCAGCCCCAGACAGGGGGCCCCTGACCCCTACGAGCAGTACTTC. This translates into CASSPRQGAPDPYEQYF.